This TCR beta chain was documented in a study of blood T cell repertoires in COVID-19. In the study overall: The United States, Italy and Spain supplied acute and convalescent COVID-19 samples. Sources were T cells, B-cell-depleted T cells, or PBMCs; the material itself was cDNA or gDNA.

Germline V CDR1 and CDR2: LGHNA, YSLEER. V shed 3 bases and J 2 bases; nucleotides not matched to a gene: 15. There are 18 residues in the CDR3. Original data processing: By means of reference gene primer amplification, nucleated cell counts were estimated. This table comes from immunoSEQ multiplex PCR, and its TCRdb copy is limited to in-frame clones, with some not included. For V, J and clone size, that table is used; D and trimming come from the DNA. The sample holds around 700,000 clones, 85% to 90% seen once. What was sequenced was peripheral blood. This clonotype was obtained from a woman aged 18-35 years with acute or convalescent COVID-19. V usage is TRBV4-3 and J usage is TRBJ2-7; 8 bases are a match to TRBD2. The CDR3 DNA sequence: TGCGCCAGCAGCCAGGGAACCGCGGGGGGCGGCTTTACCTACGAGCAGTACTTC. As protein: CASSQGTAGGGFTYEQYF.